This T cell receptor (beta chain) was sequenced for a study of T cells in Graves' hyperthyroidism and ophthalmopathy. Turning to the study itself: At initial diagnosis, before any treatment had begun, peripheral blood was obtained. Findings and caveats of the study: Most thyroid-expanded clonotypes above 0.001 were also found in blood.

Those patients with uncontrolled infection, other autoimmune disease, pregnancy or lactation were excluded. Diagnoses were established using clinical symptoms, serum thyroxine and TRAb, thyroid ultrasound and orbital computed tomography. Of note for this clonotype: The antigen is not known.

The germline V gene has CDR1 DFQATT and CDR2 SNEGSKA (reference sequence). The CDR3 is 14 amino acids. V was pared by 4 bases and J by 6 bases, with 18 bases between. RNA transcripts provided the source from which TCR beta CDR3 regions were amplified. RT-PCR in the first round (using the HTBI primer set) targeted the TCR CDR3. TCRdb itself ran the multiplex PCR reads through MiXCR, one entry per CDR3 protein. The sample includes about 420,000 distinct CDR3 sequences, about 13% of them seen just once. The rearrangement joins TRBV20-1 to TRBJ1-1; D is unclear. The sequence derives from a woman younger than 35 with Graves' hyperthyroidism. Specimen: blood. The CDR3 loop reads CSAMWAHSGAEAFF. DNA for the CDR3: TGCAGTGCTATGTGGGCCCACTCAGGCGCTGAAGCTTTCTTT.